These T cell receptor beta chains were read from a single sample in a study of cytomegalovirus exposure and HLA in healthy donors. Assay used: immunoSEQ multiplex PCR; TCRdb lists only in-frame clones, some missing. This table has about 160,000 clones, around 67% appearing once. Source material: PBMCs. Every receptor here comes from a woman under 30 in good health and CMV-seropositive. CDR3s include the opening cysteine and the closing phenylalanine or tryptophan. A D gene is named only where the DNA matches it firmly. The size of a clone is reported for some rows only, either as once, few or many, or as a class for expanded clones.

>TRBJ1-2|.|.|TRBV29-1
CSVAWVGYGYTF
TGCAGCGTTGCCTGGGTCGGGTATGGCTACACCTTC
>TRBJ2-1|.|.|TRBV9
CASSPSSGRHEQFF
TGTGCCAGCAGCCCCTCATCAGGGAGGCATGAGCAGTTCTTC
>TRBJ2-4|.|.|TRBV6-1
CASTLTVGAKNIQYF
TGTGCCAGCACCTTGACAGTGGGGGCCAAAAACATTCAGTACTTC
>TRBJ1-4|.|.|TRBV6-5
CASSYSTTDWEKLFF
TGTGCCAGCAGTTACTCGACAACGGATTGGGAAAAACTGTTTTTT
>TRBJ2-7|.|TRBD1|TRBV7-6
CASSLAHGQGAGEQYF
TGTGCCAGCAGCTTAGCGCACGGACAGGGGGCAGGCGAGCAGTACTTC
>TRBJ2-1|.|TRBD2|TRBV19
CASTMTAGGFNEQFF
TGTGCCAGTACCATGACAGCGGGAGGTTTCAATGAGCAGTTCTTC
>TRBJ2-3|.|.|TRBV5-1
CASSLGVGPDTQYF
TGCGCCAGCAGCTTGGGGGTTGGGCCCGATACGCAGTATTTT
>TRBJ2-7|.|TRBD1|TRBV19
CASGQGTYEQYF
TGTGCCAGCGGACAGGGAACCTACGAGCAGTACTTC
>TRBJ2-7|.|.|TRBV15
CATSRDRPYEQYF
TGTGCCACCAGCAGAGACAGGCCCTACGAGCAGTACTTC
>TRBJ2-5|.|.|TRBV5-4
CASSRGGAEETQYF
TGTGCCAGCAGCCGTGGCGGGGCAGAAGAGACCCAGTACTTC
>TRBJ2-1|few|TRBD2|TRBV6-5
CASRSGNTIYNEQFF
TGTGCCAGCAGAAGCGGGAACACTATCTACAATGAGCAGTTCTTC
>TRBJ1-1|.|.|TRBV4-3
CASSQNGGGRAEAFF
TGCGCCAGCAGCCAAAACGGCGGGGGAAGAGCTGAAGCTTTCTTT
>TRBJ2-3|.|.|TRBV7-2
CASSLAGGPTDTQYF
TGTGCCAGCAGCTTAGCGGGGGGTCCCACAGATACGCAGTATTTT
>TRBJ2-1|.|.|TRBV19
CASSDLAGYNEQFF
TGTGCCAGTAGTGACCTAGCTGGGTACAATGAGCAGTTCTTC
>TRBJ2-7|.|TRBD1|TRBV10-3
CALRRGQGGEQYF
TGTGCCCTTAGGCGGGGACAGGGTGGCGAGCAGTACTTC
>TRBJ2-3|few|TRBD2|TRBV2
CASSLTSGRITDTQYF
TGTGCCAGCAGTCTGACTAGCGGGAGAATTACAGATACGCAGTATTTT
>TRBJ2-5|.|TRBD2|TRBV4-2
CASSQDGPLRGEETQYF
TGTGCCAGCAGCCAAGATGGGCCCCTGCGGGGGGAAGAGACCCAGTACTTC
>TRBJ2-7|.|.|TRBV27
CASSSRGSYEQYF
TGTGCCAGCAGTTCCCGGGGCTCCTACGAGCAGTACTTC
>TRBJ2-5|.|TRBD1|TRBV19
CASSGTGLSETQYF
TGTGCCAGTAGTGGGACAGGGCTGTCGGAGACCCAGTACTTC
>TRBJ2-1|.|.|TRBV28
CASSFRGRTYNEQFF
TGTGCCAGCAGTTTCAGGGGCAGGACCTACAATGAGCAGTTCTTC
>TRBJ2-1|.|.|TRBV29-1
CSLGGASYNEQFF
TGCAGCCTGGGGGGGGCCTCCTACAATGAGCAGTTCTTC
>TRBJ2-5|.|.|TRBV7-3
CASSVFSGETQYF
TGTGCCAGCTCCGTGTTCTCCGGAGAGACCCAGTACTTC
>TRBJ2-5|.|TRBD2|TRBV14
CASSQRAGVSSETQYF
TGTGCCAGCAGCCAGCGAGCGGGAGTATCCTCAGAGACCCAGTACTTC
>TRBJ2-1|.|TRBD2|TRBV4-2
CASSQDLAGGAEGEQFF
TGTGCCAGCAGCCAAGATCTGGCGGGAGGGGCTGAAGGTGAGCAGTTCTTC
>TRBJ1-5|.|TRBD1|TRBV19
CASSIDHLSGGGKQPQHF
TGTGCCAGTAGTATAGATCACTTATCCGGAGGGGGCAAGCAGCCCCAGCATTTT
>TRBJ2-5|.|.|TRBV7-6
CASSSAAARWETQYF
TGTGCCAGCAGCTCAGCAGCGGCCAGGTGGGAGACCCAGTACTTC
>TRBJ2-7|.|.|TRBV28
CASKARQALSYEQYF
TGTGCCAGCAAAGCTCGACAGGCCCTCTCCTACGAGCAGTACTTC
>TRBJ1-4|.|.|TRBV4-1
CASSQDLGAGRFEKLFF
TGCGCCAGCAGCCAAGATTTAGGGGCAGGGCGATTCGAAAAACTGTTTTTT
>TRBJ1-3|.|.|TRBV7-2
CASSLVAAGNTIYF
TGTGCCAGCAGCTTAGTTGCGGCTGGAAACACCATATATTTT
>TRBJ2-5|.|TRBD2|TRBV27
CASRPRGVKETQYF
TGTGCCAGCAGGCCCCGGGGGGTAAAAGAGACCCAGTACTTC
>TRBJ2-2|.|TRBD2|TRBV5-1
CASSFLAANTGELFF
TGCGCCAGCAGCTTCCTAGCGGCCAACACCGGGGAGCTGTTTTTT
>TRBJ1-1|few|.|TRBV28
CASSSNEAFF
TGTGCCAGCAGTTCTAATGAAGCTTTCTTT
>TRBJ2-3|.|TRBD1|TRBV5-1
CASSLDLGTGQSTDTQYF
TGCGCCAGCAGCTTGGATCTGGGGACAGGCCAGAGCACAGATACGCAGTATTTT
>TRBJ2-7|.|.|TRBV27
CASSPLLGGGRYEQYF
TGTGCCAGCAGTCCCCTACTTGGGGGGGGCCGATACGAGCAGTACTTC
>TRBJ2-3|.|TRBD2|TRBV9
CASSGLAGGLSSDTQYF
TGTGCCAGCAGCGGACTAGCGGGGGGGTTATCATCAGATACGCAGTATTTT
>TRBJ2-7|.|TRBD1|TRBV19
CASRLTGAYEQYF
TGTGCCAGTAGGTTGACAGGGGCGTACGAGCAGTACTTC
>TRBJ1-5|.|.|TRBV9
CASSVAGASNQPQHF
TGTGCCAGCAGCGTAGCAGGGGCTAGCAATCAGCCCCAGCATTTT
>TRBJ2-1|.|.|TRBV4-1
CASSQGGIEQFF
TGCGCCAGCAGCCAAGGAGGGATTGAGCAGTTCTTC
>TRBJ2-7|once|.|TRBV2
CASTLRRDSRHYEQYF
TGTGCCAGCACCTTGCGACGGGACTCCCGGCACTACGAGCAGTACTTC
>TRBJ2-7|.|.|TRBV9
CASSVDGRGGEQYF
TGTGCCAGCAGCGTAGATGGGAGAGGTGGCGAGCAGTACTTC
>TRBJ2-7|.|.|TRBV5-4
CASSRQGSDEQYF
TGTGCCAGCAGCCGGCAGGGGAGCGACGAGCAGTACTTC
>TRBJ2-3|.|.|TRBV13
CASSLGSDTQYF
TGTGCCAGCAGCTTAGGATCTGATACGCAGTATTTT